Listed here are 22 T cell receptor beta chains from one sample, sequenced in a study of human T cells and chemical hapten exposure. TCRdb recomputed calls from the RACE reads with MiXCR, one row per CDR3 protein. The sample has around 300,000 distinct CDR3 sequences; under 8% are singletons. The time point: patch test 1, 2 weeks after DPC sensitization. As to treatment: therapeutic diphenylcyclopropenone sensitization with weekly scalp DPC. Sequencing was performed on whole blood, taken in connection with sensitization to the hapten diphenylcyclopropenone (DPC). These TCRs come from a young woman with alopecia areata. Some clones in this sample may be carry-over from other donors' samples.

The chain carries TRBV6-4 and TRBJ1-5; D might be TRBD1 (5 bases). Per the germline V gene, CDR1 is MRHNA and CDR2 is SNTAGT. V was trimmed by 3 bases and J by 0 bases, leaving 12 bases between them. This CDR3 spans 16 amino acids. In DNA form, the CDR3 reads TGTGCCAGCAGTGAGACAGTAAGTGCTAGCAATCAGCCCCAGCATTTT. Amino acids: CASSETVSASNQPQHF.

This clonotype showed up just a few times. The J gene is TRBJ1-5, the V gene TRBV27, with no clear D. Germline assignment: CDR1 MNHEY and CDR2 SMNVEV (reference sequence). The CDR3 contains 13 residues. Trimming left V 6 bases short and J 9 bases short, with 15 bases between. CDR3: CASSPDPVMPQHF. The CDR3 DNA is TGTGCCAGCAGCCCGGACCCCGTGATGCCCCAGCATTTT.

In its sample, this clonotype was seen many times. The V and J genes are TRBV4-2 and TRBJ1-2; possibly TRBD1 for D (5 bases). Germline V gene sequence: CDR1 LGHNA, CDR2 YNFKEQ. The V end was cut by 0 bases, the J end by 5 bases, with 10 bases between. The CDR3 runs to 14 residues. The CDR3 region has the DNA TGTGCCAGCAGCCAAGACAGGGAGTTTTATGGCTACACCTTC. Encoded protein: CASSQDREFYGYTF.

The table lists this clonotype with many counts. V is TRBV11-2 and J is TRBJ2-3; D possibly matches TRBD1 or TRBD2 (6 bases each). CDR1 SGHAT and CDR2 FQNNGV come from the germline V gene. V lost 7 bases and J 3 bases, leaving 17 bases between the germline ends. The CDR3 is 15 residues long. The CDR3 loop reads CASTLTGARTDTQYF. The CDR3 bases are TGTGCCAGCACCCTGACGGGGGCCCGAACAGATACGCAGTATTTT.

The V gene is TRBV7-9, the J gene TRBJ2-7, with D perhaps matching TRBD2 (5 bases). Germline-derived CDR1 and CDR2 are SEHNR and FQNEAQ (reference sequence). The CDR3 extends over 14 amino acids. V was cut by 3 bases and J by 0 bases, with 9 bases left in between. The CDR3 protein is CASSLRTDSYEQYF. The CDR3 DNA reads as TGTGCCAGCAGCTTGAGGACTGACTCCTACGAGCAGTACTTC.

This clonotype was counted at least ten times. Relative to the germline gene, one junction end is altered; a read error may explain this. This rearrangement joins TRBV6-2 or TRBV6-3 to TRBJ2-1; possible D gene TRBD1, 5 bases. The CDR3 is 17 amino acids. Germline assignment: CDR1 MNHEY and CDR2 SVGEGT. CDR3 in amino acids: CASSFDEWVRGYNEQSF. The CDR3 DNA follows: TGTGCCAGCAGCTTTGACGAATGGGTTAGGGGCTACAATGAGCAGTCCTTC.

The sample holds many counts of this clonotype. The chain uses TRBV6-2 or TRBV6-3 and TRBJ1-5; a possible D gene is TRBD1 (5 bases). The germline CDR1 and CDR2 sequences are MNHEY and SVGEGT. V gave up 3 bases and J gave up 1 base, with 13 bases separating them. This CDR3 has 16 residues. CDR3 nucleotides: TGTGCCAGCAGTTATTATCAGGGCGGAAGCAATCAGCCCCAGCATTTT. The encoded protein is CASSYYQGGSNQPQHF.

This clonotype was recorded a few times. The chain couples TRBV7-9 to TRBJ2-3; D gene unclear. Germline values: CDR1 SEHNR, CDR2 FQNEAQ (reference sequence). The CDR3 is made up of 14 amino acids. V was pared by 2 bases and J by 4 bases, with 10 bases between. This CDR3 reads CASSLRITSDTQYF. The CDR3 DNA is TGTGCCAGCAGCTTAAGAATTACCTCAGATACGCAGTATTTT.

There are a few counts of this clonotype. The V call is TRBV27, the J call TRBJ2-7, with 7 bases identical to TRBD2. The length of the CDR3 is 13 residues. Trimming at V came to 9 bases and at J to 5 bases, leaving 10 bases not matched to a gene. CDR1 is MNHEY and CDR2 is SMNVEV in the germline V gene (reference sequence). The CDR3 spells CASAAGYRNEQYF. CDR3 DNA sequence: TGTGCCAGTGCAGCGGGGTACCGGAACGAGCAGTACTTC.

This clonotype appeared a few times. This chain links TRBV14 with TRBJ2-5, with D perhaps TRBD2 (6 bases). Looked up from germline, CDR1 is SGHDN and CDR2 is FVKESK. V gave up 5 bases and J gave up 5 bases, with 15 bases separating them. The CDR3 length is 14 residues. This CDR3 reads CASSSRRGWETQYF. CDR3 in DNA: TGTGCCAGCAGCAGTCGGCGGGGTTGGGAGACCCAGTACTTC.

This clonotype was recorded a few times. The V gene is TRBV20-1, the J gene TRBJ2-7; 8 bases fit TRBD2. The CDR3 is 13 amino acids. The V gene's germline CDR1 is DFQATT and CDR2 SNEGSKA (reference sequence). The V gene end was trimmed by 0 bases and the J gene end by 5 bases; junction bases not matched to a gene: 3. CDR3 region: CSARDGGRNEQYF. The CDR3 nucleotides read TGCAGTGCTAGAGACGGCGGGAGGAACGAGCAGTACTTC.

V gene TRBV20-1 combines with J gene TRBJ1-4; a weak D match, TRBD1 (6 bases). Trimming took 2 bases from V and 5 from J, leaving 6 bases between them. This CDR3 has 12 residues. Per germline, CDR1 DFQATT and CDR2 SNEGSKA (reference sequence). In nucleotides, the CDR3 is TGCAGTGCTAGAAGGGGGAATGAAAAACTGTTTTTT. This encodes CSARRGNEKLFF.

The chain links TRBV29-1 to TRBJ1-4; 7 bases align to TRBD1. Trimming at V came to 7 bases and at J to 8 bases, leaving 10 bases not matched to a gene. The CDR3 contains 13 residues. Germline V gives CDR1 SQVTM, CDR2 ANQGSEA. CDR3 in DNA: TGCAGCGCACGTGACAGGGAACGAGAAAAACTGTTTTTT. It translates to CSARDREREKLFF.

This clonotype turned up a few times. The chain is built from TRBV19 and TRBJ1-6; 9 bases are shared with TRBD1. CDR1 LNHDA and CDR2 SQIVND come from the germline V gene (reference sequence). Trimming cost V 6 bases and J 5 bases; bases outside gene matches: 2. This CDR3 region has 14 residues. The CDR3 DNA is TGTGCCAGTAGCCGGACAGGGGATAATTCACCCCTCCACTTT. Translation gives CASSRTGDNSPLHF.

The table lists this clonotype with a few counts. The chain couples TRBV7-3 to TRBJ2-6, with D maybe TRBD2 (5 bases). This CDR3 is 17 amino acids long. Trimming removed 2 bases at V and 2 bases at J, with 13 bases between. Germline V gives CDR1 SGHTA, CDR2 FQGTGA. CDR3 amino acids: CASSLYRGTTGANVLTF. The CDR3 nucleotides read TGTGCCAGCAGCTTATATCGGGGTACCACTGGGGCCAACGTCCTGACTTTC.

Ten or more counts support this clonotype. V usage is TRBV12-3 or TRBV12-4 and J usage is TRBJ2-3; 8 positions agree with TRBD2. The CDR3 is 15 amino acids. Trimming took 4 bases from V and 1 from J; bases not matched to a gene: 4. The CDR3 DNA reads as TGTGCCAGCAGTTCCAAGCGGGGGCGCACAGATACGCAGTATTTT. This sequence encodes CASSSKRGRTDTQYF.

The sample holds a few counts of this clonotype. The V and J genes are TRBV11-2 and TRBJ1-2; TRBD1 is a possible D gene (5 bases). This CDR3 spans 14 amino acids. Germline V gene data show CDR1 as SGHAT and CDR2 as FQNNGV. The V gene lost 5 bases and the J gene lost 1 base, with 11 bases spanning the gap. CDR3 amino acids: CASSLIDSNYGYTF. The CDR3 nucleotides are TGTGCCAGCAGCCTCATCGACAGTAACTATGGCTACACCTTC.

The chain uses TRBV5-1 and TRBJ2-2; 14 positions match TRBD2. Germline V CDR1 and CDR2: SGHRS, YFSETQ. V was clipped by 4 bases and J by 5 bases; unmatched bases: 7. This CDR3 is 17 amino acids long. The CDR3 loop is CASSEGLAGGDTGELFF. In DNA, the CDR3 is TGCGCCAGCAGCGAAGGACTAGCGGGGGGCGATACCGGGGAGCTGTTTTTT.

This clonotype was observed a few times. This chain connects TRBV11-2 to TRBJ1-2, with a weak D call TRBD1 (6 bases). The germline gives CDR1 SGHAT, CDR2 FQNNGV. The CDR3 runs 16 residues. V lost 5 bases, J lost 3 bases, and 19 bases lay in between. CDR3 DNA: TGTGCCAGCAGCCCGTACACAGGGATTCCGGACTATGGCTACACCTTC. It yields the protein CASSPYTGIPDYGYTF.

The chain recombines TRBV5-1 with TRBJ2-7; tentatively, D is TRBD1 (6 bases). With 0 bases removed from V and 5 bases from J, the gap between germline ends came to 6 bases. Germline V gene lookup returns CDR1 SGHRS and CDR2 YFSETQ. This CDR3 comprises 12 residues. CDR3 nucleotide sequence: TGCGCCAGCAGCTTGGGGACAGACGAGCAGTACTTC. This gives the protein CASSLGTDEQYF.

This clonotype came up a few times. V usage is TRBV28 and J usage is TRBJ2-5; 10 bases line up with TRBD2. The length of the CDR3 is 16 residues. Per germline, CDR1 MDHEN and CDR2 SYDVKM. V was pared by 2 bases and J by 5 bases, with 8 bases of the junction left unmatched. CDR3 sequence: CASSLVSGGAWETQYF. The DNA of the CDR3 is TGTGCCAGCAGTTTAGTCAGCGGGGGGGCCTGGGAGACCCAGTACTTC.

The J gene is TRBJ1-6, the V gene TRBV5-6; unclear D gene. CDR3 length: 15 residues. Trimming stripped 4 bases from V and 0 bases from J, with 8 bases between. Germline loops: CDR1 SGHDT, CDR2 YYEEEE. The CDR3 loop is CASSTAYSYNSPLHF. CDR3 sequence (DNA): TGTGCCAGCAGCACCGCCTACTCCTATAATTCACCCCTCCACTTT.